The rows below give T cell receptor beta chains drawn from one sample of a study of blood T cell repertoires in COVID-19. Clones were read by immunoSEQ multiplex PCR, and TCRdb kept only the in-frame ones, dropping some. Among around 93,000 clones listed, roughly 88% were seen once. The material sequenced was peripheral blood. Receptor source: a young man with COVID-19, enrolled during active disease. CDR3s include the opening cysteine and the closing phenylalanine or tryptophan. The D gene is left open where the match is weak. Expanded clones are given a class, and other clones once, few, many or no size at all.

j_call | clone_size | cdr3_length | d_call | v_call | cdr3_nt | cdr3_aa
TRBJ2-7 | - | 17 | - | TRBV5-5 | TGTGCCAGCAGCTTGCGGCTCGCCCAGGGCCCCCATTCCGAGCAGTACTTC | CASSLRLAQGPHSEQYF
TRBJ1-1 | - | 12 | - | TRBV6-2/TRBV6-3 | TGTGCCAGCAGTTACCCTGACAGGTGGCCTTTCTTT | CASSYPDRWPFF
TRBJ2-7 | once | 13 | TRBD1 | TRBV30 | TGTGCCTGGACAGGGGGCGCGTCCTACGAGCAGTACTTC | CAWTGGASYEQYF
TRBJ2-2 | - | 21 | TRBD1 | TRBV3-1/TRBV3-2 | TGTGCCAGCAGCCAAGATCGGGACAGAACGTACACCTCCGCGAACACCGGGGAGCTGTTTTTT | CASSQDRDRTYTSANTGELFF
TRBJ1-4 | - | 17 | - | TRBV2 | TGTGCCAGCAGTGAATTCGGGATCCATGCAACTAATGAAAAACTGTTTTTT | CASSEFGIHATNEKLFF
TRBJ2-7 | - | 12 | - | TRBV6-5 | TGTGCCAGCAGTTCCTACAGTGACGAGCAGTACTTC | CASSSYSDEQYF
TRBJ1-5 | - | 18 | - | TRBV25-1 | TGTGCCAGCAGTGAATATCGGACAGAGAAATATAGCAATCAGCCCCAGCATTTT | CASSEYRTEKYSNQPQHF
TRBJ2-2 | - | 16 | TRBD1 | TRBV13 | TGTGCCAGCAGCTCAAATACAGGGGGCTTCACCGGGGAGCTGTTTTTT | CASSSNTGGFTGELFF
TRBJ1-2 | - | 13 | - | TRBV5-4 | TGTGCCAGCAGCTCATCAGGGATCTATGGCTACACCTTC | CASSSSGIYGYTF
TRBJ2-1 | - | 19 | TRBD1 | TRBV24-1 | TGTGCCACCAGTGACTCGACAGGGAACATCCGAGGGGATTACAATGAGCAGTTCTTC | CATSDSTGNIRGDYNEQFF
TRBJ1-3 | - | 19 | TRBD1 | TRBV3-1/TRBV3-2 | TGTGCCAGCAGCCAACGACCCGGGACAGACAATTACTCTGGAAACACCATATATTTT | CASSQRPGTDNYSGNTIYF
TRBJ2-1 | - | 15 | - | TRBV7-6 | TGTGCCAGCAGTCTCGAGTTGGGCTTGTTCGATGAGCAGTTCTTC | CASSLELGLFDEQFF
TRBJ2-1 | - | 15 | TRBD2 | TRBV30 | TGTGCCTGGAGTGTTAGGGCGGGAGCCTACAATGAGCAGTTCTTC | CAWSVRAGAYNEQFF
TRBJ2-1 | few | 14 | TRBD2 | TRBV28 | TGTGCCAGCACCAAAAGCGGGAGCATGGATGAGCAGTTCTTC | CASTKSGSMDEQFF
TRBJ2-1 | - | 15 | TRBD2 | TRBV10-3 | TGTGCCACATCCGCCGGGACTAGCGGGAGCTATGAGCAGTTCTTC | CATSAGTSGSYEQFF
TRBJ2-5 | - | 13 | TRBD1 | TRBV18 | TGTGCCAGCTCACGGGCAGGGGGAGAGACCCAGTACTTC | CASSRAGGETQYF
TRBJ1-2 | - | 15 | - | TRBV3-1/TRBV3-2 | TGTGCCAGCAGCCAAGATGGAGAGGGTAATTATGGCTACACCTTC | CASSQDGEGNYGYTF
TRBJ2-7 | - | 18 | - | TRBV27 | TGTGCCAGCAGTTTATTTCGGCCTAGCGCCACGAGCTCCTACGAGCAGTACTTC | CASSLFRPSATSSYEQYF
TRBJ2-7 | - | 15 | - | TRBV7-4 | TGTGCCAGCAGCTTAAAGGGGCAGGGTTTCTACGAGCAGTACTTC | CASSLKGQGFYEQYF
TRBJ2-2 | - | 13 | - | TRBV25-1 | TGTGCCAGCACTCTGGAGGGAACCGGGGAGCTGTTTTTT | CASTLEGTGELFF
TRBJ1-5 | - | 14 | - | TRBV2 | TGTGCCAGCAGTGAAAACCAGGGCTATCAGCCCCAGCATTTT | CASSENQGYQPQHF
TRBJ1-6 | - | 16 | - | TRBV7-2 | TGTGCCAGCAGCTCCCAGCGGGGGGCCCATAATTCACCCCTCCACTTT | CASSSQRGAHNSPLHF
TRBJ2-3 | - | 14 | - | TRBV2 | TGTGCCAGCAGTGGCACTCCCGTAACAGATACGCAGTATTTT | CASSGTPVTDTQYF
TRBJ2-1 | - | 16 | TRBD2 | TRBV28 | TGTGCCAGCAGCCAAATGGGACTAGCGCCCTACAATGAGCAGTTCTTC | CASSQMGLAPYNEQFF
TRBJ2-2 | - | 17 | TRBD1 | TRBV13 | TGTGCCAGCAGACGTGGACAGGGGGATGGAGGGGCCGGGGAGCTGTTTTTT | CASRRGQGDGGAGELFF
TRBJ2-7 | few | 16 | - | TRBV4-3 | TGCGCCAGCAGCCAAGATCCCGCGGGAAGCTCCTACGAGCAGTACTTC | CASSQDPAGSSYEQYF
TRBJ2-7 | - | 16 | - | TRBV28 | TGTGCCAGCAGTCCAGATCCCAGGGACACACTCTACGAGCAGTACTTC | CASSPDPRDTLYEQYF
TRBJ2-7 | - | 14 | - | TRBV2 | TGTGCCAGCAGTGGGGTACAGTTAGCCTACGAGCAGTACTTC | CASSGVQLAYEQYF
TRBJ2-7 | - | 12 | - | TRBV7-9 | TGTGCCAGCAGCTTAGAAGGGGTCGAGCAGTACTTC | CASSLEGVEQYF
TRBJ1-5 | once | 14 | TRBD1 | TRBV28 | TGTGCCAGCAGTTTATGGACAGGGAGTCAGCCCCAGCATTTT | CASSLWTGSQPQHF
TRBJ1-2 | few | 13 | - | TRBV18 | TGTGCCAGCTCACCAAGGGGTAACTATGGCTACACCTTC | CASSPRGNYGYTF
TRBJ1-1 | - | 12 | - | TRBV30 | TGTGCCTGGAGTGCCGGGGGCACTGAAGCTTTCTTT | CAWSAGGTEAFF
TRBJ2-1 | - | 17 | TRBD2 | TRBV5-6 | TGTGCCAGCAGCTTTGGCCTAGCGGGAGAGACCTACAATGAGCAGTTCTTC | CASSFGLAGETYNEQFF
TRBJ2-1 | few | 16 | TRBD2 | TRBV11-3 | TGTGCCAGCAGCGTCGCTAGCGGAGATGGATGGAATGAGCAGTTCTTC | CASSVASGDGWNEQFF
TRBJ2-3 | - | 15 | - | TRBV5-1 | TGCGCCAGCAGCTTCCTGAACGGGAGAACAGATACGCAGTATTTT | CASSFLNGRTDTQYF
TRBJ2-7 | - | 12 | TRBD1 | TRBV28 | TGTGCCAGCGACAGGGGAGACTACGAGCAGTACTTC | CASDRGDYEQYF
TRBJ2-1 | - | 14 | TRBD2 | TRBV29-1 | TGCAGCGTGTCGGGGGGGTACTCCTACAATGAGCAGTTCTTC | CSVSGGYSYNEQFF
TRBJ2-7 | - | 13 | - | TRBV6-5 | TGTGCCAGCAGTTCCTACAGGGATGGGGAGCAGTACTTC | CASSSYRDGEQYF
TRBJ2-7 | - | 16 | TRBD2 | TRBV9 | TGTGCCAGCAGCGTAGGACTAGCGGAACAATCCTACGAGCAGTACTTC | CASSVGLAEQSYEQYF
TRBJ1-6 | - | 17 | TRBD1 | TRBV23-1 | TGCGCCAGCAGTCACCCGCCAGGGGGCATGAATAATTCACCCCTCCACTTT | CASSHPPGGMNNSPLHF
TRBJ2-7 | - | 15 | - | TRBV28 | TGTGCCAGCAGTTTCCCGGGGGGCCCCCAGTACGAGCAGTACTTC | CASSFPGGPQYEQYF
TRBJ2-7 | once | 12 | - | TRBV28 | TGTGCCACCTCCCGCGTTTTGTACGAGCAGTACTTC | CATSRVLYEQYF
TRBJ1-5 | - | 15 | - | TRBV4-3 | TGCGCCAGCAGCCAAGATCATACTACCGATCAGCCCCAGCATTTT | CASSQDHTTDQPQHF
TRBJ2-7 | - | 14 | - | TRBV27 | TGTGCCAGCAGTTCTGCTAGACTCGGGTACGAGCAGTACTTC | CASSSARLGYEQYF
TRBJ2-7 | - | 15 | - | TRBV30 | TGTGCCTGGAGTCCCATACGGGGGTCTTACTACGAGCAGTACTTC | CAWSPIRGSYYEQYF
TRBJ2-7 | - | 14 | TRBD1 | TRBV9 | TGTGCCAGCAGCGTGGGACAGGGGCGATACGAGCAGTACTTC | CASSVGQGRYEQYF
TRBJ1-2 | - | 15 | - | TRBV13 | TGTGCCAGCAGCCTCTCCAGGGGTACAGCCTATGGCTACACCTTC | CASSLSRGTAYGYTF
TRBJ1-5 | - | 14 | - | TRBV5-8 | TGTGCCAGCAGCACAGTTTTGGGCAATCAGCCCCAGCATTTT | CASSTVLGNQPQHF
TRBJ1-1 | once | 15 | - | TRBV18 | TGTGCCAGCTCACCACTCGAAGGGGCGAACACTGAAGCTTTCTTT | CASSPLEGANTEAFF